This T cell receptor (beta chain) was identified in a study of cytomegalovirus exposure and HLA in healthy donors. CDR3 size: 12 residues. Trimming cost V 3 bases and J 11 bases, with 13 bases left between them. Germline loops: CDR1 MGHRA, CDR2 YSYEKL. In the PCR, 60 Vbeta and 13 Jbeta primers were used. Produced via immunoSEQ multiplex PCR; TCRdb's table is partial and in-frame only. The sample has about 190,000 clones, more than 75% seen once. The sequenced material came from PBMCs. The chain carries TRBV4-1 and TRBJ1-1; possibly TRBD1 for D (5 bases). The source of this sequence is a woman in her 50s in good health and CMV-seropositive. CDR3 protein: CASSQGQGLAFF. Written as DNA, the CDR3 is TGCGCCAGCAGCCAGGGGCAGGGATTGGCTTTCTTT.